The 8 T cell receptor beta chains in this list originate from one sample, sequenced in a study of blood T cell repertoires in COVID-19. Clones were sequenced by immunoSEQ multiplex PCR, and TCRdb holds only the in-frame ones, with some missing. The data hold approximately 89,000 clones, with 75% to 85% observed a single time. The sequenced sample consisted of peripheral blood. The source of these receptors is a man in his sixties or seventies with acute or convalescent COVID-19.

The CDR3: CASSEVRGAFF. DNA for the CDR3: TGTGCCAGCAGTGAAGTACGGGGGGCTTTCTTT. The chain carries TRBV2 and TRBJ1-1; the D gene is possibly TRBD1 (5 bases). The CDR3 has 11 residues. V was clipped by 1 base and J by 11 bases, with 8 bases between them. Germline assignment: CDR1 SNHLY and CDR2 FYNNEI.

This chain uses TRBV21-1 with TRBJ2-1; the table's D call, TRBD1, was not checked against the DNA. TRBV21-1 is a documented pseudogene. CDR3 size: 13 residues. CDR3 loop: CASSKGRDRKQFF. CDR3 sequence (DNA): TGTGCCAGCAGCAAAGGCCGGGACAGGAAGCAGTTCTTC.

The sample holds a few counts of this clone. The chain carries TRBV10-3 and TRBJ2-7; weak D call: TRBD2 (5 bases). The CDR3 is 12 residues long. CDR1 ENHRY and CDR2 SYGVKD come from the germline V gene. Trimming removed 11 bases at V and 7 bases at J, with 18 bases between. For the CDR3, the DNA is TGTGCCGGAGGTGGAGCGACGAGGGAGCAGTACTTC. This translates into CAGGGATREQYF.

The chain uses TRBV25-1 and TRBJ2-3, with TRBD1 matching over 10 bases. Germline-derived CDR1 and CDR2 are MGHDK and SYGVNS. J gave up 5 bases and V 2 bases, and 4 bases lay outside the gene matches. The length of the CDR3 is 15 residues. CDR3 sequence: CASSEDRGPQDTQYF. The CDR3 bases are TGTGCCAGCAGTGAAGACAGGGGGCCTCAAGATACGCAGTATTTT.

J is TRBJ2-2 and V is TRBV5-4; TRBD2 aligns across 14 bases. CDR3 size: 18 residues. The V gene end was trimmed by 7 bases and the J gene end by 5 bases; junction bases not matched to a gene: 13. The germline V gene encodes CDR1 SGHNT and CDR2 YYREEE (reference sequence). The CDR3 bases are TGTGCCAGCGGCCCCGGGACTAGCGGGAGTTTGGGGACCGGGGAGCTGTTTTTT. Translating it yields CASGPGTSGSLGTGELFF.

This clone was picked up one time. The J gene is TRBJ2-5, the V gene TRBV7-6, with 8 bases that match TRBD1. Germline loops: CDR1 SGHVS, CDR2 FNYEAQ. Unmatched junction bases numbered 13, after V lost 5 bases and J lost 5 bases. The length of the CDR3 is 16 residues. As DNA, the CDR3 is TGTGCCAGCAGCGACTCCTCAGGGGGCGGCCGGGAGACCCAGTACTTC. Translation: CASSDSSGGGRETQYF.

This clone was counted once. The rearrangement uses TRBV11-3 and TRBJ2-1; D uncertain. Trimming left V 4 bases short and J 0 bases short, with 16 bases between. Germline loops: CDR1 SGHNT, CDR2 YENEEA. CDR3 length: 17 amino acids. The CDR3 region has the DNA TGTGCCAGCAGCTCCTCCACGCTTGGTAGCTCCTACAATGAGCAGTTCTTC. Amino acid sequence: CASSSSTLGSSYNEQFF. The full variable domain, its missing parts supplied by reference TRBV11-3 and TRBJ2-1, is EAGVVQSPRYKIIEKKQPVAFWCNPISGHNTLYWYLQNLGQGPELLIRYENEEAVDDSQLPKDRFSAERLKGVDSTLKIQPAELGDSAVYLCASSSSTLGSSYNEQFFGPGTRLTVL.

This chain connects TRBV6-2 or TRBV6-3 to TRBJ2-1, with TRBD2 identical over 8 bases. The junction had 9 bases not matched to a gene; V was cut back by 6 bases and J by 8 bases. This CDR3 region has 14 residues. Germline V gene sequence: CDR1 MNHEY, CDR2 SVGEGT. CDR3 sequence: CASSSGTSVDEQFF. The CDR3 region has the DNA TGTGCCAGCAGCTCCGGGACTAGTGTTGATGAGCAGTTCTTC.